The table lists the clone carrying this T cell receptor (beta chain) with a few counts. Its matching antigen is unknown. This sample stems from a study of metastatic and nonmetastatic thyroid tumors. For the study at large: Malignant and benign thyroid patients had repertoires compared in peripheral blood and tumor or nodule tissue. The study, taken as a whole, reports: Versus benign nodules, malignant thyroid tumors reportedly had significantly higher TCR beta diversity, in blood and tumor.

Before thyroid surgery, none of the patients had received any treatment. V dropped 5 bases and J dropped 1; count of bases not matched to a gene: 10. Germline V gene sequence: CDR1 SGHAT, CDR2 FQNNGV. This CDR3 contains 16 residues. As handled by the study authors: The distant-metastasis classifier for papillary thyroid cancer was built from CDR3 differences across clinicopathological groups. With MiXCR, TCRdb reprocessed the PCR reads. These V and J calls rely on TCRdb rather than the paper's analysis. Of 20,000 or so clones in the sample, roughly 22% were seen once. The V gene is TRBV11-2, the J gene TRBJ1-1; 7 bases map to TRBD1. The clonotype originates from a female donor with papillary thyroid cancer or a benign thyroid nodule (not recorded which). Some clones in this sample may be carry-over from other donors' samples. Input material: adjacent normal tissue. This CDR3 is CASSHPRQGGNTEAFF. In nucleotides, the CDR3 is TGTGCCAGCAGCCACCCAAGACAGGGAGGGAACACTGAAGCTTTCTTT.